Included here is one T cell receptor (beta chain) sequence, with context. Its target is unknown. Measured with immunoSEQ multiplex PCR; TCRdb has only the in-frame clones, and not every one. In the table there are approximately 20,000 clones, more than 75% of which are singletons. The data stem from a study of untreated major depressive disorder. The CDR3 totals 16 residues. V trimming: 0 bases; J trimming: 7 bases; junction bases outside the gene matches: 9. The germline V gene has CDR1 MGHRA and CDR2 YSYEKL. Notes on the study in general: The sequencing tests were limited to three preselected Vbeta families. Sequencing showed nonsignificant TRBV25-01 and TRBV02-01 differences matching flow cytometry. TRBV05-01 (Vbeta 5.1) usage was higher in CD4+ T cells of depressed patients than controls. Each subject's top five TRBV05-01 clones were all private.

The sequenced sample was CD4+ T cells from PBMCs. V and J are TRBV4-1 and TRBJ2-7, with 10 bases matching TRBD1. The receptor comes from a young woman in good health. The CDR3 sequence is CASSQDFRQGAREQYF. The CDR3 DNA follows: TGCGCCAGCAGCCAAGATTTTCGACAGGGGGCTAGAGAGCAGTACTTC.